The following is a T cell receptor beta chain sequence with its context. This entry comes from a study of blood T cell repertoires in COVID-19. In the study overall: Researchers got acute and convalescent COVID-19 samples from the United States, Italy and Spain. Sample material is recorded as cDNA or gDNA derived from T cells, B-cell-depleted T cells, or PBMCs.

Original methodology: Reference gene primer amplification in the assay estimated nucleated cell counts. This table comes from immunoSEQ multiplex PCR, and its TCRdb copy is limited to in-frame clones, with some not included. The DNA gave D and trimming, while V, J and clone size come from that table. This sample has approximately 150,000 clones, with approximately 82% found just once. The V end lost 3 bases, the J end lost 6 bases, and 8 bases lay between the germline ends. The CDR3 covers 12 residues. Sequences were obtained from peripheral blood. The chain carries TRBV12-3 or TRBV12-4 and TRBJ1-2, with D uncertain. The TCR sequence derives from a man in his 70s who had recovered from COVID-19. CDR3 DNA sequence: TGTGCCAGCAGTTTTTCCCTTAATGGCTACACCTTC. This sequence encodes CASSFSLNGYTF.